This note documents a single T cell receptor beta chain sequence. Unmatched junction bases numbered 7, after V lost 1 base and J lost 0 bases. Germline V lookup: CDR1 SEHNR, CDR2 FQNEAQ (reference sequence). The CDR3 contains 19 residues. Exposed enrollees had met someone with a PCR-confirmed or clinician-diagnosed COVID-19 case at some point within the 2 weeks before study entry. This sample was included in a study of blood T cell repertoires in COVID-19. Turning to the study itself: The United States, Italy and Spain were the sources of the acute and convalescent COVID-19 samples.

As handled by the study authors: How many nucleated cells were present was estimated from reference gene primer amplification. The table came from immunoSEQ multiplex PCR; TCRdb's copy has only in-frame clones and leaves some out. D and trimming were read from the DNA, whereas the V and J calls and clone size are those reported in that table. The sample has around 160,000 clones, roughly 84% seen once; the top ten hold more than 5%. The TCR was taken from a woman aged 50 to 65 who had been exposed to COVID-19. The sequenced material came from PBMCs or T cells enriched from blood (not recorded which). J is TRBJ2-3 and V is TRBV7-9; 13 positions match TRBD2. CDR3 amino acids: CASSLGSTSGGTSTDTQYF. CDR3 bases: TGTGCCAGCAGCTTAGGTTCGACTAGCGGGGGGACTAGCACAGATACGCAGTATTTT. Full variable domain (rest looked up from reference TRBV7-9 and TRBJ2-3): DTGVSQNPRHKITKRGQNVTFRCDPISEHNRLYWYRQTLGQGPEFLTYFQNEAQLEKSRLLSDRFSAERPKGSFSTLEIQRTEQGDSAMYLCASSLGSTSGGTSTDTQYFGPGTRLTVL.